This T cell receptor beta chain derives from a study of blood T cells in healthy people across ages. Concerning this clonotype itself: Its antigen is currently unknown.

Sample-barcoded 5' priming and a J-beta primer mix drove a second PCR of roughly 7 to 11 cycles. MiXCR, applied by TCRdb to the 5' RACE reads, yields one record per CDR3 protein. The sample carries just over 800,000 distinct CDR3 sequences, around two thirds recorded once. V lost 5 bases, J lost 5 bases, and 13 bases lay in between. The CDR3 sequence is 14 residues long. Germline-derived CDR1 and CDR2 are MNHEY and SMNVEV (reference sequence). Whole-study results and caveats: Age brought a roughly linear fall in TCR beta diversity measured per million T cells. Estimates drawn from one million T cells were deemed to understate diversity.

Sequenced input: blood. This TCR came from a man in his thirties or forties in good health. This sequence joins TRBV27 and TRBJ2-1; the D gene could be TRBD1 or TRBD2 (5 bases each). The CDR3 DNA reads TGTGCCAGCAGTGTATTCGGGACGGACAATGAGCAGTTCTTC. Protein product: CASSVFGTDNEQFF.